These 25 T cell receptor beta chains originate from one sample sequenced in a study of beta chain features in type 1 diabetes (dated by TCRdb to between 2017 and 2018). Summary of the overall study and its limitations: Type 1 diabetes patients showed a moderate but significant shortening of TCRB CDR3 length in all four CD4+ subsets.

Libraries came from the immunoSEQ multiplex PCR assay. The High Capacity cDNA Reverse Transcription Kit was used to reverse transcribe all of the isolated RNA, meaning that expressed TCRB transcripts were what got sequenced. As stored in TCRdb, this immuneACCESS dataset retains in-frame rearrangements with V and J assigned. A fraction of the clones does not appear; measured against another copy, unresolved V genes explain less than half of the discrepancy, and the remainder lacks a known reason. The sample table holds about 150,000 clones, of which around 13% were seen once. The leading ten clones occupy 1% to 1.5% of the sample. For these TCRs, the target antigens are not known. Source material: central memory CD4+ T cells from blood. The origin of the receptors is a man aged 18 to 35 with type 1 diabetes.

A few counts support this clone. This sequence joins TRBV29-1 and TRBJ1-2; TRBD1 aligns across 7 bases. Germline CDR1 is SQVTM and CDR2 is ANQGSEA. CDR3 length: 13 residues. V was pared by 6 bases and J by 3 bases, with 7 bases of the junction left unmatched. CDR3 residues: CSVGTAPDYGYTF. The CDR3 nucleotides are TGCAGCGTAGGGACAGCCCCGGACTATGGCTACACCTTC.

This clone came up many times. The CDR3 bases are TGTGCCAGCAGCCAACAAACACGGGGTAATCAAGAGACCCAGTACTTC. It codes for CASSQQTRGNQETQYF. J is TRBJ2-5 and V is TRBV4-2; tentatively, D is TRBD2 (5 bases). The V gene lost 2 bases and the J gene lost 2 bases, with 15 bases spanning the gap. There are 16 residues in the CDR3. Germline CDR1 reads LGHNA; CDR2 reads YNFKEQ.

The gene calls are TRBV6-5 and TRBJ2-5; 7 positions agree with TRBD1. The CDR3 sequence is 16 residues long. The germline V gene has CDR1 MNHEY and CDR2 SVGAGI. J lost 4 bases, V lost 0 bases, and 8 bases had no gene match. The CDR3 spells CASSYSPDRAGETQYF. The DNA for the CDR3 is TGTGCCAGCAGTTACTCCCCCGACAGGGCCGGAGAGACCCAGTACTTC.

The V call is TRBV5-1, the J call TRBJ2-7; 8 nucleotides line up with TRBD1. From germline, CDR1 is SGHRS and CDR2 YFSETQ. This CDR3 is built from 14 residues. The V and J ends lost 4 bases and 5 bases, in that order; junction bases with no gene match: 8. CDR3 sequence reads: CASSGWAGGDEQYF. As DNA, the CDR3 is TGCGCCAGCAGCGGCTGGGCAGGGGGCGACGAGCAGTACTTC.

This clone was seen more than once but under ten times. CDR3: CAWSAHRANVLTF. DNA of the CDR3: TGTGCCTGGAGTGCTCATAGGGCCAACGTCCTGACTTTC. The rearrangement joins TRBV30 to TRBJ2-6; D is ambiguous. CDR1 and CDR2 from the germline V gene are GTSNPN and SVGIG (reference sequence). CDR3 length equals 13 residues. The ends were cut back, 1 base at V and 5 bases at J, with 6 bases in the middle.

This clone was counted only a few times. One end of the junction does not line up with germline, which may come from a read error. This chain joins TRBV7-2 and TRBJ1-6; TRBD1 might be the D (6 bases). The CDR3 extends over 14 amino acids. Germline V gene lookup returns CDR1 SGHTA and CDR2 FQGNSA. The CDR3 spells CASTLNREVSPLHF. CDR3 bases: TGTGCCAGCACCTTAAACAGGGAGGTCTCACCCCTCCACTTT. Supplemented by reference TRBV7-2 and TRBJ1-6, the full variable domain reads GAGVSQSPSNKVTEKGKDVELRCDPISGHTALYWYRQSLGQGLEFLIYFQGNSAPDKSGLPSDRFSAERTGGSVSTLTIQRTQQEDSAVYLCASTLNREVSPLHFGNGTRLTVT.

The genes are TRBV4-1 and TRBJ2-5; no clear D. Deletions cut 8 bases from V and 5 bases from J, with 15 bases between. CDR1 is MGHRA, CDR2 YSYEKL, per germline. This CDR3 comprises 13 residues. The CDR3 loop reads CASSSASWETQYF. The CDR3 DNA is TGCGCCAGCTCCTCCGCCTCGTGGGAGACCCAGTACTTC.

The chain is built from TRBV19 and TRBJ1-2; 7 nucleotides match TRBD1. Germline loops: CDR1 LNHDA, CDR2 SQIVND (reference sequence). Germline trimming cut 3 bases from V and 3 bases from J; bases unmatched to any gene: 4. The CDR3 spans 14 residues. The CDR3 DNA is TGTGCCAGTAGTATGGCCAGGGGGGACTATGGCTACACCTTC. It translates to CASSMARGDYGYTF.

The V call is TRBV30, the J call TRBJ1-1; TRBD1 aligns across 8 bases. This CDR3 contains 15 residues. CDR1 GTSNPN and CDR2 SVGIG come from the germline V gene (reference sequence). V dropped 5 bases and J dropped 0; count of bases not matched to a gene: 8. The CDR3 nucleotides are TGTGCCTGGGTTACAGGGGGTACTATGAACACTGAAGCTTTCTTT. Amino acids: CAWVTGGTMNTEAFF.

The V and J genes are TRBV12-2 and TRBJ2-1; the D call in the table, TRBD2, was not verified against the DNA. TRBV12-2 corresponds to a pseudogene. The CDR3 loop spans 15 amino acids. The CDR3 protein is CASRLKRGDYNEQFF. The CDR3 DNA reads as TGTGCAAGTCGCTTGAAGCGGGGGGATTACAATGAGCAGTTCTTC.

This clone came up a few times. The V call is TRBV5-1, the J call TRBJ2-1, with 9 bases fitting TRBD1. Germline V lookup: CDR1 SGHRS, CDR2 YFSETQ. CDR3 size: 14 residues. J lost 10 bases, V lost 10 bases, and 15 bases had no gene match. In nucleotides, the CDR3 is TGCGCCGCCAGAGGACAGGGGATTGGGGAGGAGCAGTTCTTC. Its translation: CAARGQGIGEEQFF.

This clone was seen only a few times. The chain combines TRBV25-1 with TRBJ1-2; D gene unclear. CDR1 MGHDK and CDR2 SYGVNS come from the germline V gene. With 5 bases removed from V and 0 bases from J, the gap between germline ends came to 7 bases. This CDR3 region has 13 residues. CDR3 nucleotides: TGTGCCAGCAGTTACGGGGCTAACTATGGCTACACCTTC. It encodes CASSYGANYGYTF.

The chain employs TRBV9 and TRBJ1-4; a weak D match, TRBD1 (5 bases). Germline CDR1 SGDLS, CDR2 YYNGEE. This CDR3 comprises 15 residues. Trimming pared 4 bases from V and 8 bases from J, leaving 18 bases between. This CDR3 reads CASSLTTGGLEKLFF. DNA for the CDR3: TGTGCCAGCAGCTTGACGACCGGGGGGTTAGAAAAACTGTTTTTT.

The table lists this clone with a few counts. The CDR3 DNA follows: TGTGCCAGCACCTACAGCGGGGGTTCCACTGAAGCTTTCTTT. Translation gives CASTYSGGSTEAFF. The V and J genes are TRBV25-1 and TRBJ1-1, with a possible D match to TRBD1 (5 bases). The CDR3 length is 14 residues. V was cut by 7 bases and J by 4 bases, with 16 bases left in between. The germline V gene encodes CDR1 MGHDK and CDR2 SYGVNS. Full variable domain (remainder filled in from reference TRBV25-1 and TRBJ1-1): EADIYQTPRYLVIGTGKKITLECSQTMGHDKMYWYQQDPGMELHLIHYSYGVNSTEKGDLSSESTVSRIRTEHFPLTLESARPSHTSQYLCASTYSGGSTEAFFGQGTRLTVV.

V usage is TRBV4-1 and J usage is TRBJ2-3, with 9 bases that match TRBD1. CDR1 MGHRA and CDR2 YSYEKL come from the germline V gene. CDR3 length: 14 residues. Trimming took 1 base from V and 8 from J; bases not matched to a gene: 4. The CDR3 nucleotides are TGCGCCAGCAGCCAAGGTGGGACAGGGCTTACGCAGTATTTT. This codes for CASSQGGTGLTQYF.

This clone turned up a few times. J is TRBJ2-5 and V is TRBV5-4; D call uncertain. The germline V and J ends were trimmed by 0 bases and 1 base, with 4 bases remaining between them. Germline V gives CDR1 SGHNT, CDR2 YYREEE (reference sequence). This CDR3 has 13 residues. The CDR3 region is CASSLVLQETQYF. The CDR3 coding sequence is TGTGCCAGCAGCTTGGTCCTCCAAGAGACCCAGTACTTC.

Only a few counts were recorded for this clone. The chain carries TRBV2 and TRBJ2-5, with a tentative D call TRBD2 (6 bases). CDR3 length equals 13 residues. Germline CDR1 SNHLY, CDR2 FYNNEI. V lost 1 base to trimming and J lost 5 bases, with 8 bases between them. CDR3 coding DNA: TGTGCCAGCAGTGAAGGAGCGGGTGAGACCCAGTACTTC. Residues: CASSEGAGETQYF.

The chain uses TRBV2 and TRBJ2-3, with D perhaps TRBD1 (6 bases). The V end lost 5 bases, the J end lost 5 bases, and 17 bases lay between the germline ends. The CDR3 sequence is 15 residues long. Germline CDR1 SNHLY, CDR2 FYNNEI. The CDR3 region has the DNA TGTGCCAGCAGTCCCTGGGTGGGGGCGATAGATACGCAGTATTTT. Encoded protein: CASSPWVGAIDTQYF.

Written as DNA, the CDR3 is TGTGCCAGCTCACCCCTAGCGCCAGATACGCAGTATTTT. The encoded protein is CASSPLAPDTQYF. The chain couples TRBV18 to TRBJ2-3, with a weak D call TRBD2 (6 bases). Trimming shortened V by 3 bases and J by 4 bases, and 8 bases separated the two germline ends. Germline V gene sequence: CDR1 KGHSH, CDR2 LQKENI. This CDR3 has 13 amino acids.

This clone counts as medium-sized. The chain couples TRBV14 to TRBJ2-4, with D possibly matching TRBD2 (5 bases). From germline, CDR1 is SGHDN and CDR2 FVKESK. Trimming removed 4 bases from V and 10 bases from J, with 11 bases in between. CDR3 length: 12 amino acids. The CDR3 region has the DNA TGTGCCAGCAGCCGATCGGGGTGGATTCAGTACTTC. Its protein product is CASSRSGWIQYF.

This clone was detected a few times. The gene calls are TRBV5-1 and TRBJ1-1, with a weak D call TRBD1 (5 bases). CDR1 SGHRS and CDR2 YFSETQ come from the germline V gene. The CDR3 spans 12 residues. V lost 4 bases and J 7 bases, leaving 11 bases between the germline ends. CDR3 in DNA: TGCGCCAGCAGCAGGGTAGGGGATGAAGCTTTCTTT. It specifies CASSRVGDEAFF.

The chain joins TRBV29-1 to TRBJ2-1, with 7 bases that match TRBD2. V shed 6 bases, J shed 9 bases, and the junction held 2 bases outside the gene matches. This CDR3 comprises 10 residues. Germline CDR1 SQVTM, CDR2 ANQGSEA. The DNA for the CDR3 is TGCAGCGTCGGGGAGGGTGAGCAGTTCTTC. Its translation is CSVGEGEQFF.

The chain employs TRBV7-9 and TRBJ2-3; maybe TRBD2 (6 bases). The CDR3 length is 12 residues. Per germline, CDR1 SEHNR and CDR2 FQNEAQ (reference sequence). V was pared by 5 bases and J by 8 bases, with 11 bases between. This CDR3 is CASSPAGGTQYF. Written as DNA, the CDR3 is TGTGCCAGCAGCCCCGCCGGGGGTACGCAGTATTTT.

The chain joins TRBV4-2 to TRBJ1-4; 7 bases fit TRBD1. The CDR3 spans 15 residues. Germline-derived CDR1 and CDR2 are LGHNA and YNFKEQ. With 4 bases clipped from V and 5 bases from J, the junction kept 7 bases outside the gene matches. CDR3 DNA sequence: TGTGCCAGCAGCCTTCCGGGCAGGGGGAATGAAAAACTGTTTTTT. Its translation is CASSLPGRGNEKLFF.

A few counts support this clone. The V gene is TRBV29-1, the J gene TRBJ2-1; D might be TRBD1 or TRBD2, each matching 6 bases. The CDR3 runs 16 residues. Germline values: CDR1 SQVTM, CDR2 ANQGSEA. V lost 2 bases and J 4 bases, leaving 18 bases between the germline ends. The CDR3 DNA follows: TGCAGCGTTGAAAAGTTTGGAGGGGGATCGTACAATGAGCAGTTCTTC. Protein: CSVEKFGGGSYNEQFF.